One sample yielded the 27 T cell receptor beta chains listed below, sequenced in a study of CD8+ T cells in alopecia areata. Treatment defined: oral pan-JAK inhibitor, 5-10 mg twice daily. Sequencing relied on a cDNA template that was reverse transcribed from extracted RNA. Measured with immunoSEQ multiplex PCR; TCRdb has only the in-frame clones, and not every one. The sample holds around 70,000 clones, approximately 29% seen once. The source was CD8+ T cells sorted from blood, collected at week 4, from a patient treated with tofacitinib. These receptors were taken from a human donor with alopecia areata.

This clone was detected a few times. The V and J genes are TRBV6-5 and TRBJ2-2, with D unclear. This CDR3 is built from 14 residues. V was clipped by 4 bases and J by 4 bases, with 10 bases between them. Germline V CDR1 and CDR2: MNHEY, SVGAGI. The CDR3 coding sequence is TGTGCCAGCAGTTCCGCCCCCGGCACCGGGGAGCTGTTTTTT. The encoded protein is CASSSAPGTGELFF.

The V and J genes are TRBV15 and TRBJ1-5; maybe TRBD1 (5 bases). The length of the CDR3 is 15 residues. The V gene's germline CDR1 is LNHNV and CDR2 YYDKDF (reference sequence). The V gene lost 3 bases and the J gene lost 5 bases, with 14 bases spanning the gap. The CDR3 reads CATSSTSGIHQPQHF. The CDR3 bases are TGTGCCACCAGCAGTACGTCAGGGATCCATCAGCCCCAGCATTTT.

This clone was detected only a few times. The chain is built from TRBV27 and TRBJ2-1; D not certain. The CDR3 contains 15 residues. Trimming took 2 bases from V and 4 from J, leaving 12 bases between them. CDR1 is MNHEY and CDR2 is SMNVEV in the germline V gene (reference sequence). The CDR3 sequence: CASSLGVREYNEQFF. The CDR3 nucleotides are TGTGCCAGCAGTTTAGGGGTACGCGAGTACAATGAGCAGTTCTTC.

This chain connects TRBV7-9 to TRBJ2-5; D is undetermined. V lost 1 base to trimming and J lost 2 bases, with 5 bases between them. Germline values: CDR1 SEHNR, CDR2 FQNEAQ (reference sequence). There are 13 residues in the CDR3. The CDR3 DNA is TGTGCCAGCAGCTTAGTAAGGCAAGAGACCCAGTACTTC. This sequence encodes CASSLVRQETQYF.

This clone was counted a few times. The rearrangement uses TRBV29-1 and TRBJ2-7; TRBD2 might be the D (6 bases). Trimming shortened V by 6 bases and J by 2 bases, and 17 bases separated the two germline ends. The germline V gene has CDR1 SQVTM and CDR2 ANQGSEA. This CDR3 contains 14 residues. The CDR3 DNA reads as TGCAGCGTATCTAAGGGACTGAAAACCTACGAGCAGTACTTC. Encoded protein: CSVSKGLKTYEQYF.

The chain employs TRBV29-1 and TRBJ2-5; 8 positions match TRBD2. Germline assignment: CDR1 SQVTM and CDR2 ANQGSEA. The CDR3 has 14 residues. Unmatched junction bases numbered 3, after V lost 3 bases and J lost 0 bases. The CDR3 DNA follows: TGCAGCGTTGATTTGCGGGAGGACCAAGAGACCCAGTACTTC. It is translated as CSVDLREDQETQYF.

About this clone itself: Sequence at one end of the junction differs from germline and may be a read error. The J gene is TRBJ1-2, the V gene TRBV7-3; D uncertain. The length of the CDR3 is 13 residues. Germline CDR1 reads SGHTA; CDR2 reads FQGTGA. The CDR3 reads CASSPLGYYGYTF. Here the CDR3 DNA reads TGTGCCAGCAGCCCGTTAGGATACTACGGCTACACCTTC. Full variable domain (rest looked up from reference TRBV7-3 and TRBJ1-2): GAGVSQTPSNKVTEKGKYVELRCDPISGHTALYWYRQSLGQGPEFLIYFQGTGAADDSGLPNDRFFAVRPEGSVSTLKIQRTERGDSAVYLCASSPLGYYGYTFGSGTRLTVV.

This clone was counted between two and nine times. The chain joins TRBV20-1 to TRBJ1-1; D not resolved. CDR1 is DFQATT, CDR2 SNEGSKA, per germline (reference sequence). The CDR3 has 11 amino acids. Deletions cut 5 bases from V and 4 bases from J, with 8 bases between. This chain's CDR3 is CSAYVATEAFF. In nucleotides, the CDR3 is TGCAGTGCTTATGTTGCCACTGAAGCTTTCTTT.

In its sample, this clone was seen a few times. The chain recombines TRBV29-1 with TRBJ2-7, with a weak D call TRBD2 (5 bases). V shed 7 bases and J shed 6 bases, with 13 bases lying between them. The CDR3 loop spans 11 amino acids. Germline V CDR1 and CDR2: SQVTM, ANQGSEA. CDR3 protein: CSARTGVEQYF. The CDR3 bases are TGCAGCGCTAGGACCGGGGTCGAGCAGTACTTC.

V is TRBV29-1 and J is TRBJ2-1, with 11 bases matching TRBD2. This CDR3 spans 17 amino acids. The V segment lost 1 base and the J segment 2 bases; nucleotides outside the gene matches: 7. Germline CDR1 and CDR2: SQVTM and ANQGSEA. CDR3 in DNA: TGCAGCGTTGAAGGTCTCTTACTAGCGGGAGCCTACAATGAGCAGTTCTTC. It is translated as CSVEGLLLAGAYNEQFF.

The chain uses TRBV6-5 and TRBJ2-7, with D perhaps given as TRBD1 or TRBD2 (5 bases each). Germline CDR1 and CDR2: MNHEY and SVGAGI. The CDR3 covers 14 residues. V lost 6 bases to trimming and J lost 4 bases, with 16 bases between them. CDR3 in amino acids: CASRRGEMRYEQYF. The CDR3 coding sequence is TGTGCCAGCAGGAGGGGAGAAATGAGGTACGAGCAGTACTTC.

This clone was counted a few times. The chain couples TRBV2 to TRBJ2-7; 7 bases are shared with TRBD1. The CDR3 sequence is 13 residues long. Germline trimming cut 5 bases from V and 5 bases from J; bases unmatched to any gene: 6. Germline CDR1 SNHLY, CDR2 FYNNEI. The CDR3 here is CASSPGTDDEQYF. The CDR3 DNA sequence: TGTGCCAGCAGTCCCGGGACAGATGACGAGCAGTACTTC. Full variable domain (remainder filled in from reference TRBV2 and TRBJ2-7): EPEVTQTPSHQVTQMGQEVILRCVPISNHLYFYWYRQILGQKVEFLVSFYNNEISEKSEIFDDQFSVERPDGSNFTLKIRSTKLEDSAMYFCASSPGTDDEQYFGPGTRLTVT.

This clone has just a few counts. V gene TRBV27 combines with J gene TRBJ2-3; a weak D match, TRBD1 (6 bases). Germline V CDR1 and CDR2: MNHEY, SMNVEV (reference sequence). V lost 10 bases and J lost 5, with 19 bases in between. The CDR3 has 14 residues. The CDR3 DNA reads TGTGCCAAGCAGGGGCTGAGAAGGGGAGATACGCAGTATTTT. This sequence encodes CAKQGLRRGDTQYF.

This clone has only a few counts. The rearrangement links TRBV29-1 to TRBJ2-7, with D maybe TRBD1 (6 bases). CDR1 and CDR2 from the germline V gene are SQVTM and ANQGSEA. The CDR3 consists of 13 residues. V was pared by 4 bases and J by 3 bases, with 13 bases between. DNA for the CDR3: TGCAGCGTTGCCTCTGGCAGGGGCTACGAGCAGTACTTC. Residues: CSVASGRGYEQYF.

CDR3 residues: CASSEGPRGTQYF. CDR3 in DNA: TGTGCCAGCAGTGAAGGACCCCGGGGGACCCAGTACTTC. The V gene is TRBV27, the J gene TRBJ2-5; D is possibly TRBD2 (5 bases). V was shortened by 5 bases and J by 7 bases, with 14 bases between the two germline ends. CDR3 size: 13 residues. Germline CDR1 MNHEY, CDR2 SMNVEV (reference sequence).

A remark on this clone: Other DNA sequences of this sample code for an identical CDR3. The V gene is TRBV5-1, the J gene TRBJ1-1; no firm D call. The germline V gene has CDR1 SGHRS and CDR2 YFSETQ. The CDR3 sequence is 11 residues long. The V end was cut by 5 bases, the J end by 1 base, with 3 bases between. In nucleotides, the CDR3 is TGCGCCAGCAGAGAGAACACTGAAGCTTTCTTT. Encoded protein: CASRENTEAFF.

In this sample, this clone turned up many times. The chain is built from TRBV9 and TRBJ2-4, with D possibly TRBD1 on 5 matching bases. This CDR3 has 15 amino acids. From germline, CDR1 is SGDLS and CDR2 YYNGEE. Trimming shortened V by 0 bases and J by 8 bases, and 15 bases separated the two germline ends. CDR3: CASSVGQGVWDIQYF. DNA for the CDR3: TGTGCCAGCAGCGTAGGCCAGGGCGTTTGGGACATTCAGTACTTC.

This clone was seen a handful of times. The V and J genes are TRBV30 and TRBJ2-1, with a tentative D call TRBD2 (5 bases). V lost 4 bases and J 4 bases, leaving 17 bases between the germline ends. The CDR3 length is 15 residues. Germline V gives CDR1 GTSNPN, CDR2 SVGIG (reference sequence). The CDR3 region has the DNA TGTGCCTGGACCTCCGGGGATGGGATTTACAATGAGCAGTTCTTC. Protein product: CAWTSGDGIYNEQFF.

As to this clone: The same CDR3 is also encoded by other DNA sequences in this sample. V and J are TRBV28 and TRBJ1-1; D remains ambiguous. Trimming took 8 bases from V and 2 from J, leaving 9 bases between them. Per the germline V gene, CDR1 is MDHEN and CDR2 is SYDVKM. The CDR3 length is 12 residues. The chain's CDR3 is CASSLGNTEAFF. The DNA of the CDR3 is TGTGCCAGCTCCCTAGGAAACACTGAAGCTTTCTTT.

The genes are TRBV29-1 and TRBJ1-5; TRBD1 matches at 7 bases. The V gene end was trimmed by 6 bases and the J gene end by 8 bases; junction bases not matched to a gene: 10. This CDR3 is built from 13 residues. CDR1 is SQVTM, CDR2 ANQGSEA, per germline. CDR3 nucleotide sequence: TGCAGCGTAAGGGACAGATCCGAGGAGCCCCAGCATTTT. This encodes CSVRDRSEEPQHF.

This clone has only a few counts. The chain uses TRBV9 and TRBJ2-1; D remains unclear. Between the trimmed V and J ends, which lost 4 bases and 6 bases, there was a span of 11 bases. The CDR3 has 13 amino acids. The V gene's germline CDR1 is SGDLS and CDR2 YYNGEE. Here the CDR3 DNA reads TGTGCCAGCAGCCTTGGGTACGGCAATGAGCAGTTCTTC. The encoded protein is CASSLGYGNEQFF.

This clone was recorded once. The chain links TRBV27 to TRBJ2-5, with a possible D match to TRBD2 (6 bases). From germline, CDR1 is MNHEY and CDR2 SMNVEV (reference sequence). Trimming removed 7 bases from V and 4 bases from J, with 13 bases in between. The CDR3 has 13 residues. CDR3 loop: CASMYGTGETQYF. The CDR3 nucleotides are TGTGCCAGCATGTACGGGACTGGAGAGACCCAGTACTTC.

The gene calls are TRBV7-2 and TRBJ2-1; D not resolved. CDR1 is SGHTA and CDR2 is FQGNSA in the germline V gene. V lost 3 bases to trimming and J lost 8 bases, with 11 bases between them. CDR3 size: 13 residues. In nucleotides, the CDR3 is TGTGCCAGCAGCTTCGGACCTCCCGATGAGCAGTTCTTC. Translation gives CASSFGPPDEQFF.

The chain recombines TRBV7-9 with TRBJ2-7; D unclear. CDR3 length: 12 amino acids. V gave up 5 bases and J gave up 4 bases, with 9 bases separating them. In germline, CDR1 is SEHNR, CDR2 FQNEAQ (reference sequence). Here the CDR3 reads CASSILRYEQYF. CDR3 DNA: TGTGCCAGCAGCATCCTCAGGTACGAGCAGTACTTC.

This rearrangement joins TRBV27 to TRBJ2-3; no firm D call. CDR1 and CDR2 from the germline V gene are MNHEY and SMNVEV (reference sequence). The CDR3 loop spans 13 amino acids. Trimming stripped 4 bases from V and 2 bases from J, with 7 bases between. The CDR3 DNA sequence: TGTGCCAGCAGTTCCACCAACACAGATACGCAGTATTTT. It translates to CASSSTNTDTQYF.

Only a few counts were recorded for this clone. The chain is built from TRBV29-1 and TRBJ2-5; D uncertain. The CDR3 covers 12 residues. Germline V lookup: CDR1 SQVTM, CDR2 ANQGSEA. Trimming shortened V by 4 bases and J by 4 bases, and 10 bases separated the two germline ends. CDR3 in DNA: TGCAGCGTTGGTGGCAGGATAGAGACCCAGTACTTC. Encoded protein: CSVGGRIETQYF. The variable domain in full, completed from reference TRBV29-1 and TRBJ2-5, reads SAVISQKPSRDICQRGTSLTIQCQVDSQVTMMFWYRQQPGQSLTLIATANQGSEATYESGFVIDKFPISRPNLTFSTLTVSNMSPEDSSIYLCSVGGRIETQYFGPGTRLLVL.

The chain joins TRBV7-2 to TRBJ2-1; 7 bases are shared with TRBD2. The ends lost 6 bases at V and 8 bases at J; junction bases unmatched: 4. The CDR3 consists of 12 residues. In germline, CDR1 is SGHTA, CDR2 FQGNSA. The CDR3 spells CASSFRGDEQFF. The CDR3, as DNA: TGTGCCAGCAGTTTCCGGGGGGATGAGCAGTTCTTC.